This T cell receptor (beta chain) was retrieved from a study of OX40 agonist ivuxolimab in advanced cancers. Concerning this clone itself: One end of the junction is discordant with germline, which a read error may explain.

CDR1 is LNHNV, CDR2 YYDKDF, per germline (reference sequence). CDR3 size: 15 residues. The method was immunoSEQ multiplex PCR; TCRdb's version includes in-frame clones alone and lacks a portion of them. Counted here are approximately 77,000 clones, 90% to 95% occurring once; the ten biggest clones make up 0.32%. The material was CD4+ or CD8+ T cells sorted from blood, obtained in a trial of the OX40 agonist ivuxolimab. The chain couples TRBV15 to TRBJ1-2; D is perhaps TRBD1 (5 bases). This clonotype originated in an adult with an advanced solid tumor such as melanoma, head and neck, liver or kidney cancer. The CDR3 nucleotides are TGTGCCACCAGCAGAGATGGGAGGGGCGACTATGGCTACATCTTC. This gives the protein CATSRDGRGDYGYIF. The full variable domain, rest sourced from reference TRBV15 and TRBJ1-2, is DAMVIQNPRYQVTQFGKPVTLSCSQTLNHNVMYWYQQKSSQAPKLLFHYYDKDFNNEADTPDNFQSRRPNTSFCFLDIRSPGLGDTAMYLCATSRDGRGDYGYIFGSGTRLTVV.